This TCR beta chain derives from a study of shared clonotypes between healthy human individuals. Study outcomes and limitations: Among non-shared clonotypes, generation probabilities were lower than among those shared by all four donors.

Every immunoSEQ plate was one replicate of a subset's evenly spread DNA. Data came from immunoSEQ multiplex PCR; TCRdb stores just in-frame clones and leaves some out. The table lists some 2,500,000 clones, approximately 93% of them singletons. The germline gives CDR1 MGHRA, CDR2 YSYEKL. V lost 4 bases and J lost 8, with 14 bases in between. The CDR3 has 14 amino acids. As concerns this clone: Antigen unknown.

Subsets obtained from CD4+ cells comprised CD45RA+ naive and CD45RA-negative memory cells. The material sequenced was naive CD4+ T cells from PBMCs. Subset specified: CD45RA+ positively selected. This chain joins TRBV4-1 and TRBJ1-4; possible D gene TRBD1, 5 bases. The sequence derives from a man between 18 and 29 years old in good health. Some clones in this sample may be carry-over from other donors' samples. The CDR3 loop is CASSPDGAWEKLFF. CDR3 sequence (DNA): TGCGCCAGCAGCCCAGACGGGGCTTGGGAAAAACTGTTTTTT.